Below, 15 T cell receptor beta chains from the same sample are listed, as sequenced in a study of human T cells and chemical hapten exposure. Each CDR3 protein gets one entry after TCRdb re-called the RACE reads with MiXCR. Of around 110,000 distinct CDR3 sequences listed, about an eighth were seen once; the top ten hold over 1.1%. Specified time point: patch test 1, 2 weeks after DPC sensitization. Regarding treatment: therapeutic diphenylcyclopropenone sensitization with weekly scalp DPC. The sample in question was whole blood, obtained in connection with sensitization to the hapten diphenylcyclopropenone (DPC). The source is a woman in her 50s with alopecia areata. Some clones in this sample may be carry-over from other donors' samples.

This clonotype was counted at least ten times. The rearrangement joins TRBV6-1 to TRBJ1-6; a weak D match, TRBD1 (6 bases). V lost 4 bases, J lost 9 bases, and 13 bases lay in between. This CDR3 spans 14 amino acids. CDR1 is MNHNS and CDR2 is SASEGT in the germline V gene. This CDR3 is CASSVMGAGSPLHF. The CDR3 region has the DNA TGTGCCAGCAGTGTAATGGGGGCAGGTTCACCCCTCCACTTT.

This clonotype has only a few counts. V usage is TRBV20-1 and J usage is TRBJ2-4, with 7 bases that match TRBD1. The junction had 10 bases not matched to a gene; V was cut back by 6 bases and J by 8 bases. The V gene's germline CDR1 is DFQATT and CDR2 SNEGSKA (reference sequence). The CDR3 length is 13 residues. CDR3: CSAQQGSGDIQYF. CDR3 nucleotides: TGCAGTGCGCAACAGGGGTCAGGGGACATTCAGTACTTC.

This clonotype was seen ten or more times. CDR3 coding DNA: TGTGCCAGCAGCTTTCAGAAAGGGGACTACGAGCAGTACTTC. Translated, it gives CASSFQKGDYEQYF. The chain recombines TRBV7-2 with TRBJ2-7; perhaps TRBD1 as D (5 bases). Germline CDR1 reads SGHTA; CDR2 reads FQGNSA. CDR3 length: 14 residues. V gave up 3 bases and J gave up 3 bases, with 12 bases separating them.

This rearrangement joins TRBV10-3 to TRBJ2-7; TRBD1 matches 7 bases. The CDR3 loop spans 11 amino acids. The V gene end was trimmed by 0 bases and the J gene end by 13 bases; junction bases not matched to a gene: 3. Germline V gene lookup returns CDR1 ENHRY and CDR2 SYGVKD. The DNA for the CDR3 is TGTGCCATCAGTGAGTCGACAGGGCCCTACTTC. This encodes CAISESTGPYF.

This clonotype was detected ten times or more. This chain links TRBV12-3 or TRBV12-4 with TRBJ2-2; D remains ambiguous. CDR3 size: 16 residues. The ends were cut back, 8 bases at V and 0 bases at J, with 16 bases in the middle. This CDR3 reads CASLTLESTNTGELFF. CDR3 coding DNA: TGTGCCAGCCTCACTCTAGAGTCTACGAACACCGGGGAGCTGTTTTTT.

The V gene is TRBV28, the J gene TRBJ1-1, with D possibly matching TRBD1 (6 bases). V was pared by 7 bases and J by 5 bases, with 17 bases between. CDR3 length: 14 amino acids. Germline CDR1 and CDR2: MDHEN and SYDVKM. The CDR3 here is CASIATGQWTEAFF. CDR3 nucleotides: TGTGCCAGCATCGCAACAGGGCAGTGGACTGAAGCTTTCTTT.

This clonotype was found many times. The chain has TRBV20-1 and TRBJ2-6; D may correspond to TRBD1 or TRBD2 (5 bases each). This CDR3 spans 16 amino acids. Trimming took 3 bases from V and 4 from J, leaving 16 bases between them. Per the germline V gene, CDR1 is DFQATT and CDR2 is SNEGSKA (reference sequence). CDR3 in DNA: TGCAGTGCTAGTCCTTCGGGGCATCTGGGGGCCAACGTCCTGACTTTC. This sequence encodes CSASPSGHLGANVLTF.

Only a few counts were recorded for this clonotype. V and J are TRBV6-2 or TRBV6-3 and TRBJ1-5; tentatively, D is TRBD1 (5 bases). The CDR3 consists of 13 residues. The V gene's germline CDR1 is MNHEY and CDR2 SVGEGT. Between the trimmed V and J ends, which lost 5 bases and 5 bases, there was a span of 10 bases. The chain's CDR3 is CASSPVGHQPQHF. The CDR3 coding sequence is TGTGCCAGCAGTCCCGTGGGGCATCAGCCCCAGCATTTT.

The CDR3, as DNA: TGCAGTGCTAGAGATCTCCTGAGACGGGATTCACCCCTCCACTTT. This translates into CSARDLLRRDSPLHF. V gene TRBV20-1 combines with J gene TRBJ1-6, with D hard to call. This CDR3 spans 15 amino acids. The V and J ends lost 0 bases and 8 bases respectively, with 14 bases between them. Germline loops: CDR1 DFQATT, CDR2 SNEGSKA (reference sequence).

This clonotype was found a few times. V and J are TRBV28 and TRBJ1-2; D call uncertain. Trimming left V 8 bases short and J 7 bases short, with 20 bases between. This CDR3 has 14 residues. Germline V lookup: CDR1 MDHEN, CDR2 SYDVKM. The DNA of the CDR3 is TGTGCCAGCTCCCTGGTTGGTATCGTGGGTGGCTACACCTTC. This translates into CASSLVGIVGGYTF.

This clonotype has at least ten counts. The chain employs TRBV7-9 and TRBJ2-5; TRBD1 might be the D (5 bases). This CDR3 comprises 13 residues. V lost 7 bases, J lost 2 bases, and 11 bases lay in between. The germline gives CDR1 SEHNR, CDR2 FQNEAQ (reference sequence). CDR3 sequence (DNA): TGTGCCAGCAACCCAGGGCCTCAAGAGACCCAGTACTTC. It is translated as CASNPGPQETQYF.

This clonotype showed up just a few times. The chain links TRBV28 to TRBJ1-4, with 7 bases aligning to TRBD1. Germline CDR1 reads MDHEN; CDR2 reads SYDVKM. The CDR3 runs 13 residues. V lost 6 bases, J lost 4 bases, and 2 bases stayed unmatched. CDR3: CASSRDSNEKLFF. The CDR3 coding sequence is TGTGCCAGCAGCCGGGACAGTAATGAAAAACTGTTTTTT.

V is TRBV12-3 or TRBV12-4 and J is TRBJ2-5; D remains unclear. Trimming took off 3 bases at V and 2 bases at J, with 10 bases between the two ends. The CDR3 extends over 14 amino acids. The CDR3 bases are TGTGCCAGCAGTTTTAGTTGGGCACAAGAGACCCAGTACTTC. Translating gives CASSFSWAQETQYF.

J is TRBJ2-3 and V is TRBV9; possible D gene TRBD1, 6 bases. CDR1 is SGDLS and CDR2 is YYNGEE in the germline V gene. This CDR3 is 15 amino acids long. V dropped 0 bases and J dropped 4 bases, with 12 bases sitting between them. For the CDR3, the DNA is TGTGCCAGCAGCGTAGCCCCAGGGGCATCAGATACGCAGTATTTT. Amino acids: CASSVAPGASDTQYF.

The V gene is TRBV12-3 or TRBV12-4, the J gene TRBJ2-7, with a tentative D call TRBD2 (6 bases). V lost 6 bases and J 5 bases, leaving 14 bases between the germline ends. CDR3 size: 13 residues. The CDR3 DNA is TGTGCCAGCAGCTTAAGCGGGTTCCACGAGCAGTACTTC. Translating it yields CASSLSGFHEQYF.